The following is a T cell receptor beta chain sequence with its context. Its antigen is unknown. This sample was included in a study of tumor-infiltrating lymphocytes in primary liver carcinoma. Study summary: Men as well as women, aged 30 to 69 years, made up the patients.

The trim removed 3 bases at V and 9 bases at J, leaving 23 bases unmatched. This CDR3 has 19 residues. The study extracted blood RNA from unsorted whole blood and also extracted germline DNA. In advance of surgery, 3 to 4.5 milliliters of peripheral blood were collected. Making TCR beta cDNA involved around 540 ng total RNA and a constant-region primer. Three nested multiplex PCR rounds, a slightly modified ARM-PCR, produced the libraries for TCR beta. TRBV1-TRBV30 forward primers paired with a C-beta reverse primer drove the first two PCR rounds, about 10 cycles each. TCRdb fed the multiplex PCR reads into MiXCR, producing one record per CDR3 protein. Among approximately 340,000 distinct CDR3 sequences listed, about 65% were seen once. Whole-study findings and limits: Tumor-adjacent and tumor-blood pairs showed less overlap than tumor region pairs. A significantly higher top-250-clone fraction was recorded for tumors than for blood (p = 0.039).

The TCR was taken from a man in his forties or fifties with primary liver carcinoma and hepatitis B virus infection. This chain uses TRBV12-3 or TRBV12-4 with TRBJ2-3; 8 bases match TRBD1. The specimen sequenced was peripheral blood. Written as DNA, the CDR3 is TGTGCCAGCAGTTTTAAGGGACAGGTCACTCCTGGCGGCACGGGAACGCAGTATTTT. It specifies CASSFKGQVTPGGTGTQYF.